This entry describes one T cell receptor beta chain. Antigen unknown. TCRdb's table, derived via immunoSEQ multiplex PCR, lists solely in-frame clones and lacks some. Among roughly 270,000 clones listed, around 87% were seen once. Germline V lookup: CDR1 GTSNPN, CDR2 SVGIG (reference sequence). V was clipped by 3 bases and J by 0 bases, with 7 bases between them. CDR3 size: 13 residues. The data stem from a study of Ad26.COV2.S vaccination and SARS-CoV-2 variants. Study context: Doses of Ad26.COV2.S were injected into muscle once or twice, 56 days apart. The study's findings and limits: Recipients of vaccine and of placebo showed similar breadth of their non-spike TCR repertoires. Vaccinated individuals (as opposed to placebo recipients) had higher spike-specific TCR breadth.

Treatment specified: 15 to 20 received Ad26.COV2.S at low or high dose, single or two shots; five or six received placebo; per-sample allocation not given. Collection of the samples took place on day 63 after the first injection of vaccine or placebo. In Boston, the donor was an adult between 18-55 years of age. The receptor comes from a person aged 18 to 59 who received the Ad26.COV2.S COVID-19 vaccine or a placebo. This specimen consisted of peripheral blood, obtained in a trial of Ad26.COV2.S vaccine versus placebo. The chain carries TRBV30 and TRBJ2-3; D gene unclear. CDR3 nucleotide sequence: TGTGCCTGGAGGGAGATTAGCACAGATACGCAGTATTTT. Its translation is CAWREISTDTQYF.